Below, 26 T cell receptor beta chains from the same sample are listed, as sequenced in a study of blood T cell repertoires in COVID-19 (dated by TCRdb to the early 2020s). Library preparation used the immunoSEQ multiplex PCR assay. This is the immuneACCESS table as TCRdb keeps it, with only in-frame sequences that have V and J called. A part of the clones is gone; compared with another copy, unresolved V genes explain less than half, and the rest is unexplained. For this sample the table gives 280,000 or so clones, of which approximately 88% were detected only once. The top ten clones comprise just under 9.5% of the sample. What was sequenced was peripheral blood. The receptors derive from a man younger than 30 with active or convalescent COVID-19.

A word on this clone: The identical CDR3 is also encoded by other nucleotide sequences in the sample. This chain joins TRBV9 and TRBJ1-5; D is uncertain. This CDR3 region has 14 residues. Germline loops: CDR1 SGDLS, CDR2 YYNGEE. The germline V and J ends were trimmed by 3 bases and 4 bases, with 11 bases remaining between them. The CDR3 reads CASSAGGGNQPQHF. The CDR3 nucleotides read TGTGCCAGCAGCGCGGGAGGAGGAAATCAGCCCCAGCATTTT.

This clone was observed a single time. The V call is TRBV4-3, the J call TRBJ2-7; D unresolved. Germline V gene lookup returns CDR1 LGHNA and CDR2 YSLEER. The CDR3 runs to 12 residues. Trimming removed 0 bases from V and 4 bases from J, with 4 bases in between. The CDR3 region has the DNA TGCGCCAGCAGCCAAGACGGGTACGAGCAGTACTTC. Protein: CASSQDGYEQYF.

The chain uses TRBV6-1 and TRBJ1-5; no definite D call. This CDR3 is built from 13 residues. Germline lookup yields CDR1 MNHNS and CDR2 SASEGT. V gave up 1 base and J gave up 7 bases, with 8 bases separating them. CDR3 bases: TGTGCCAGCAGTGAAGGGGCTCGGCAGCCCCAGCATTTT. As protein: CASSEGARQPQHF.

This rearrangement joins TRBV6-5 to TRBJ1-4; no definite D call. This CDR3 has 13 amino acids. V lost 7 bases and J lost 4, with 10 bases in between. Germline CDR1 MNHEY, CDR2 SVGAGI. This CDR3 is CASKDGVNEKLFF. As DNA, the CDR3 is TGTGCCAGCAAGGACGGGGTTAATGAAAAACTGTTTTTT.

This clone was seen only a few times. This chain joins TRBV2 and TRBJ2-1; TRBD1 matches at 8 bases. This CDR3 contains 13 residues. Trimming removed 6 bases from V and 3 bases from J; junction bases left unmatched: 1. In germline, CDR1 is SNHLY, CDR2 FYNNEI. The CDR3 region has the DNA TGTGCCAGCAGGGGACAGGTCTACAATGAGCAGTTCTTC. It translates to CASRGQVYNEQFF.

The chain is built from TRBV5-6 and TRBJ1-1; D is possibly TRBD1 (6 bases). The V gene lost 1 base and the J gene lost 5 bases, with 9 bases spanning the gap. In germline, CDR1 is SGHDT, CDR2 YYEEEE. CDR3 size: 13 residues. CDR3 in amino acids: CASSLSGDTEAFF. The CDR3 region has the DNA TGTGCCAGCAGCTTGTCAGGGGATACTGAAGCTTTCTTT.

V and J are TRBV18 and TRBJ1-1, with 9 bases identical to TRBD1. The J segment lost 0 bases and the V segment lost 1 base, leaving 3 bases of the junction unmatched. Germline CDR1 and CDR2: KGHSH and LQKENI. The CDR3 runs 16 residues. The chain's CDR3 is CASSPRDREMNTEAFF. CDR3 sequence (DNA): TGTGCCAGCTCACCACGGGACAGGGAAATGAACACTGAAGCTTTCTTT.

The chain joins TRBV7-9 to TRBJ1-2; D is ambiguous. The V gene lost 1 base and the J gene lost 6 bases, with 6 bases spanning the gap. Looked up from germline, CDR1 is SEHNR and CDR2 is FQNEAQ (reference sequence). The CDR3 sequence is 12 residues long. CDR3 residues: CASSLDINGYTF. CDR3 in DNA: TGTGCCAGCAGCTTAGATATAAATGGCTACACCTTC.

The genes are TRBV5-1 and TRBJ2-1, with 10 bases lining up with TRBD2. Germline V gene sequence: CDR1 SGHRS, CDR2 YFSETQ. Trimming removed 9 bases from V and 12 bases from J; junction bases left unmatched: 9. This CDR3 comprises 12 residues. CDR3 DNA: TGCGCCACCCGCGAGCGGGGGGGGAGGCAGTTCTTC. This translates into CATRERGGRQFF.

The rearrangement links TRBV18 to TRBJ1-3, with D perhaps TRBD1 (5 bases). Between the trimmed V and J ends, which lost 2 bases and 0 bases, there was a span of 8 bases. The CDR3 extends over 15 amino acids. From germline, CDR1 is KGHSH and CDR2 LQKENI. CDR3 DNA: TGTGCCAGCTCACCAAGACAGATCTCTGGAAACACCATATATTTT. It specifies CASSPRQISGNTIYF.

This sequence joins TRBV14 and TRBJ2-1; TRBD1 agrees at 7 bases. The CDR3 is 14 amino acids. Trimming cost V 1 base and J 9 bases; bases outside gene matches: 6. Germline V lookup: CDR1 SGHDN, CDR2 FVKESK. CDR3 sequence reads: CASSQGDSVAEQFF. CDR3 coding DNA: TGTGCCAGCAGCCAAGGGGACAGCGTCGCTGAGCAGTTCTTC.

The rearrangement joins TRBV5-6 to TRBJ2-1; D gene uncertain. Germline loops: CDR1 SGHDT, CDR2 YYEEEE. CDR3 length: 13 amino acids. V lost 1 base, J lost 9 bases, and 11 bases lay in between. Here the CDR3 DNA reads TGTGCCAGCAGCTTGCCCCCAACCGGTGAGCAGTTCTTC. This sequence encodes CASSLPPTGEQFF. Together with reference TRBV5-6 and TRBJ2-1, the CDR3 gives the full variable domain: DAGVTQSPTHLIKTRGQQVTLRCSPKSGHDTVSWYQQALGQGPQFIFQYYEEEERQRGNFPDRFSGHQFPNYSSELNVNALLLGDSALYLCASSLPPTGEQFFGPGTRLTVL.

This clone was counted once. This rearrangement joins TRBV5-6 to TRBJ2-2; D not resolved. V was clipped by 4 bases and J by 7 bases, with 8 bases between them. CDR1 SGHDT and CDR2 YYEEEE come from the germline V gene. The CDR3 has 12 amino acids. This CDR3 is CASSRFGGELFF. The CDR3 DNA reads as TGTGCCAGCAGCCGGTTCGGCGGGGAGCTGTTTTTT.

The V gene is TRBV5-1, the J gene TRBJ1-1; D is unclear. Germline CDR1 is SGHRS and CDR2 is YFSETQ. The CDR3 is made up of 13 amino acids. V was pared by 2 bases and J by 3 bases, with 8 bases between. The CDR3 DNA sequence: TGCGCCAGCAGCTTCGTTCAGGACACTGAAGCTTTCTTT. Translation gives CASSFVQDTEAFF.

A single count supports this clone. This rearrangement joins TRBV3-1 (or the pseudogene TRBV3-2) to TRBJ2-7; 7 bases match TRBD1. Germline V gene sequence: CDR1 LGHDT, CDR2 YNNKEL (reference sequence). This CDR3 spans 14 amino acids. V lost 4 bases, J lost 0 bases, and 3 bases stayed unmatched. This chain's CDR3 is CASSPGQASYEQYF. In DNA form, the CDR3 reads TGTGCCAGCAGCCCCGGACAGGCCTCCTACGAGCAGTACTTC.

This clone was detected once. The rearrangement uses TRBV28 and TRBJ1-2, with D possibly being TRBD1 (5 bases). The CDR3 has 12 amino acids. V lost 8 bases, J lost 7 bases, and 14 bases lay in between. Germline V gene sequence: CDR1 MDHEN, CDR2 SYDVKM. The CDR3 reads CASEQGTGGYTF. CDR3 DNA sequence: TGTGCCAGCGAGCAGGGAACGGGTGGCTACACCTTC.

The chain has TRBV27 and TRBJ2-1; D might be TRBD2 (6 bases). The CDR3 covers 13 residues. Trimming stripped 5 bases from V and 4 bases from J, with 9 bases between. Germline V gives CDR1 MNHEY, CDR2 SMNVEV (reference sequence). CDR3 DNA: TGTGCCAGCAGTCTGACTAGGTACAATGAGCAGTTCTTC. Amino acid sequence: CASSLTRYNEQFF.

In its sample, this clone was seen once. This chain uses TRBV7-2 with TRBJ2-2; D is unclear. Per the germline V gene, CDR1 is SGHTA and CDR2 is FQGNSA. Trimming removed 5 bases from V and 6 bases from J, with 16 bases in between. The CDR3 covers 15 residues. The chain's CDR3 is CASSEDQDGAGELFF. In nucleotides, the CDR3 is TGTGCCAGCAGCGAAGATCAGGATGGCGCCGGGGAGCTGTTTTTT. The whole variable domain, filled in from reference TRBV7-2 and TRBJ2-2, reads GAGVSQSPSNKVTEKGKDVELRCDPISGHTALYWYRQSLGQGLEFLIYFQGNSAPDKSGLPSDRFSAERTGGSVSTLTIQRTQQEDSAVYLCASSEDQDGAGELFFGEGSRLTVL.

With respect to this clone: A far larger clone is a single base away, which makes a read error likely. The chain recombines TRBV7-9 with TRBJ2-7, with D tentatively TRBD1 (6 bases). Germline CDR1 and CDR2: SEHNR and FQNEAQ (reference sequence). This CDR3 has 13 amino acids. V was pared by 1 base and J by 3 bases, with 7 bases between. The DNA for the CDR3 is TGTGCCAGCAGCTTAGGCAGGGGCTACGAGCAGTACTTC. This codes for CASSLGRGYEQYF.

Only one count was recorded for this clone. The chain employs TRBV5-1 and TRBJ2-5, with 8 positions matching TRBD2. CDR3 length: 15 residues. Looked up from germline, CDR1 is SGHRS and CDR2 is YFSETQ. The V gene end was trimmed by 3 bases and the J gene end by 3 bases; junction bases not matched to a gene: 7. The CDR3 nucleotides are TGCGCCAGCAGCTGGGCGGGGGGCCAGGAAGAGACCCAGTACTTC. This sequence encodes CASSWAGGQEETQYF.

The chain couples TRBV5-6 to TRBJ1-2; D uncertain. Looked up from germline, CDR1 is SGHDT and CDR2 is YYEEEE. The CDR3 has 15 residues. V was cut by 4 bases and J by 4 bases, with 17 bases left in between. The CDR3 DNA reads as TGTGCCAGCAGCGCACCGAGACAAGGTACCTATGGCTACACCTTC. Its protein is CASSAPRQGTYGYTF.

In this sample, this clone turned up a few times. The gene calls are TRBV5-1 and TRBJ2-1; a possible D gene is TRBD2 (5 bases). The length of the CDR3 is 14 residues. CDR1 and CDR2 from the germline V gene are SGHRS and YFSETQ. The V end was cut by 2 bases, the J end by 0 bases, with 6 bases between. Here the CDR3 DNA reads TGCGCCAGCAGCTTCCGGGACTCCTACAATGAGCAGTTCTTC. It specifies CASSFRDSYNEQFF.

This rearrangement joins TRBV12-5 to TRBJ2-2; unclear D gene. Germline V lookup: CDR1 LGHNT, CDR2 FRNRAP. V shed 6 bases and J shed 7 bases, with 9 bases lying between them. This CDR3 has 12 residues. CDR3 bases: TGTGCTAGTGGCCCCCTTTTCGGGGAGCTGTTTTTT. Translating gives CASGPLFGELFF.

Of note for this clone: The identical CDR3 is also encoded by other nucleotide sequences in the sample. The chain employs TRBV6-5 and TRBJ1-1; no definite D call. Germline V gene lookup returns CDR1 MNHEY and CDR2 SVGAGI. This CDR3 contains 15 residues. The V end was cut by 0 bases, the J end by 4 bases, with 12 bases between. DNA of the CDR3: TGTGCCAGCAGTTACTCCGCCGGGGTGGGCACTGAAGCTTTCTTT. It is translated as CASSYSAGVGTEAFF.

The gene calls are TRBV6-2 or TRBV6-3 and TRBJ1-6; 8 nucleotides match TRBD1. CDR1 MNHEY and CDR2 SVGEGT come from the germline V gene. CDR3 length: 17 amino acids. V was clipped by 5 bases and J by 6 bases; unmatched bases: 12. The CDR3 is CASSKSRGTGLNSPLHF. The CDR3 DNA sequence: TGTGCCAGCAGTAAATCTCGGGGGACAGGCCTTAATTCACCCCTCCACTTT.

The chain combines TRBV6-5 with TRBJ1-5, with D perhaps matching TRBD1 (6 bases). CDR1 MNHEY and CDR2 SVGAGI come from the germline V gene. Between the trimmed V and J ends, which lost 6 bases and 0 bases, there was a span of 12 bases. This CDR3 is 15 amino acids long. The chain's CDR3 is CASRGDRLSNQPQHF. The CDR3 coding sequence is TGTGCCAGCAGAGGAGACAGGCTTAGCAATCAGCCCCAGCATTTT.